Sequencing of this TCR beta chain was carried out in a study of cytomegalovirus exposure and HLA in healthy donors. On the study more broadly: Samples from HLA-typed donors yielded about 86 million unique TCRs in an early data release. Study-wide findings and caveats: Analysis was performed later, and it showed HLA-associated TCR beta chains to be more clonally expanded than equally common others. Associated with HLA alleles at 0.05 false discovery rate in a later analysis were around 15,000 TCR beta sequences.

V trimming: 7 bases; J trimming: 0 bases; junction bases outside the gene matches: 2. Germline assignment: CDR1 SNHLY and CDR2 FYNNEI. This CDR3 region has 13 residues. This clone was seen a few times. Its cognate antigen is unknown. 13 Jbeta primers and 60 Vbeta primers were used for the PCR. Here immunoSEQ multiplex PCR was the method, and the copy in TCRdb shows in-frame clones only, minus some. The repertoire has about 98,000 clones, approximately 69% of them found once; the top ten carry about 1.3%. This chain links TRBV2 with TRBJ1-1; 7 nucleotides match TRBD1. This sequence originates from a female donor in good health and CMV-seronegative. Sequenced material: PBMCs. The CDR3 DNA sequence: TGTGCCAGCACCGGGACAGTGAACACTGAAGCTTTCTTT. Its protein is CASTGTVNTEAFF.